Listed below are T cell receptor beta chains from one sample, sequenced in a study of blood T cell repertoires in COVID-19. Assay used: immunoSEQ multiplex PCR; TCRdb lists only in-frame clones, some missing. This repertoire shows under 200,000 clones, roughly 80% found once; its top ten account for roughly 5.7%. Sequences were obtained from PBMCs or T cells enriched from blood (not recorded which). These receptors came from a woman in her thirties or forties with acute COVID-19. Both conserved end residues are part of each CDR3. A D gene is named only where the DNA matches it firmly. Size values are once, few and many counts, or a class for expanded clones, and some rows have none.

j_call | v_call | clone_size | d_call | cdr3_aa | cdr3_nt
TRBJ2-1 | TRBV2 | - | TRBD2 | CASSEADTSGHYNEQFF | TGTGCCAGCAGTGAAGCGGACACTAGCGGGCACTACAATGAGCAGTTCTTC
TRBJ1-1 | TRBV5-1 | - | TRBD1 | CASSSRQGLEAFF | TGCGCCAGCAGCTCCCGACAGGGGCTTGAAGCTTTCTTT
TRBJ2-3 | TRBV3-1/TRBV3-2 | - | - | CASSLGVSSTSTDTQYF | TGTGCCAGCAGCCTGGGCGTCAGCAGCACTAGCACAGATACGCAGTATTTT
TRBJ2-3 | TRBV28 | - | - | CASSYSRVGVADTQYF | TGTGCCAGCAGCTACTCACGGGTGGGAGTGGCAGATACGCAGTATTTT
TRBJ2-3 | TRBV9 | - | TRBD2 | CASSVWREGADTQYF | TGTGCCAGCAGCGTATGGCGGGAGGGGGCAGATACGCAGTATTTT
TRBJ2-4 | TRBV18 | - | - | CASSPGGGVKNIQYF | TGTGCCAGCTCACCGGGTGGGGGCGTCAAAAACATTCAGTACTTC
TRBJ2-2 | TRBV5-4 | - | - | CASSLDPEAGELFF | TGTGCCAGCAGCTTGGATCCCGAGGCCGGGGAGCTGTTTTTT
TRBJ1-5 | TRBV19 | - | - | CASVRPGGAEPQHF | TGTGCCAGTGTGAGACCGGGGGGGGCTGAGCCCCAGCATTTT
TRBJ1-2 | TRBV6-5 | - | TRBD1 | CASGDRDYGYTF | TGTGCCAGCGGGGACAGGGATTATGGCTACACCTTC
TRBJ1-2 | TRBV5-1 | - | - | CASSQTGGGGYTF | TGCGCCAGCAGCCAGACTGGTGGAGGGGGCTACACCTTC
TRBJ1-5 | TRBV30 | - | - | CAWSPQGLGPQHF | TGTGCCTGGAGTCCCCAGGGGTTAGGGCCCCAGCATTTT
TRBJ1-2 | TRBV2 | few | - | CASSEQGYYGYTF | TGTGCCAGCAGTGAGCAGGGTTACTATGGCTACACCTTC
TRBJ2-3 | TRBV5-1 | - | TRBD2 | CASSRRASGSTDTQYF | TGCGCCAGCAGCCGGCGGGCTAGCGGGAGCACAGATACGCAGTATTTT
TRBJ1-2 | TRBV19 | - | - | CASTPQGSWGGYTF | TGTGCCAGTACCCCACAGGGCAGTTGGGGCGGCTACACCTTC
TRBJ2-5 | TRBV5-1 | - | TRBD2 | CASSRTSGEETQYF | TGCGCCAGCTCGCGGACTAGCGGGGAAGAGACCCAGTACTTC
TRBJ2-4 | TRBV2 | - | TRBD1 | CASSERQGKDIQYF | TGTGCCAGCAGTGAACGACAGGGGAAGGACATTCAGTACTTC
TRBJ2-3 | TRBV29-1 | - | - | CSVVQGLSDTQYF | TGCAGCGTTGTTCAGGGGTTGTCAGATACGCAGTATTTT
TRBJ2-1 | TRBV24-1 | - | - | CATSDHRSEQFF | TGTGCCACCAGTGATCACAGGTCCGAGCAGTTCTTC